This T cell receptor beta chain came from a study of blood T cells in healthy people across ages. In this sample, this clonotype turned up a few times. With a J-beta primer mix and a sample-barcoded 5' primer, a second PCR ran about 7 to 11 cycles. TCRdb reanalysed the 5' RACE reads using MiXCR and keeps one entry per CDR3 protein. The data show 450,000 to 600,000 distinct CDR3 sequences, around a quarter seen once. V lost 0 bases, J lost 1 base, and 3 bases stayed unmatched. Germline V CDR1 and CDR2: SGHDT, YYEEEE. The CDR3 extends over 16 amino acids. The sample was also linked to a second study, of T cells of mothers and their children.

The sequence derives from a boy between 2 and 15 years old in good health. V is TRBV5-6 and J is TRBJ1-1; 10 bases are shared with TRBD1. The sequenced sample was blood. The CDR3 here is CASSLARTGGNTEAFF. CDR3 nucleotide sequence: TGTGCCAGCAGCTTGGCCCGGACAGGGGGGAACACTGAAGCTTTCTTT.